This TCR beta chain was obtained from a study of T cells in Graves' hyperthyroidism and ophthalmopathy. General observations from the study: Most thyroid clonotypes with frequency above 0.001 were detected in blood.

A Clinical Activity Score of at least 3, a NOSPECS grade of at least 4 and a duration under 3 months were recorded in the ophthalmopathy patients. A roughly 10 ml volume of fresh peripheral blood provided the PBMCs. Researchers amplified the TCR beta CDR3 regions from RNA transcripts. HTBI primers were employed in a first-round RT-PCR of the TCR CDR3. A single record per CDR3 protein comes from TCRdb applying MiXCR to the multiplex PCR reads. The sample consists of approximately 300,000 distinct CDR3 sequences, around 20% of them appearing once. V was clipped by 5 bases and J by 3 bases, with 17 bases between them. The CDR3 consists of 15 residues. Looked up from germline, CDR1 is MDHEN and CDR2 is SYDVKM. As regards this clonotype: Its antigen is unknown.

The specimen sequenced was blood. The sequence was obtained from a man between 45 and 60 years old with Graves' ophthalmopathy. The rearrangement uses TRBV28 and TRBJ2-7; D is unclear. This CDR3 reads CASSPPLERNYEQYF. The CDR3, as DNA: TGTGCCAGCAGTCCCCCCCTAGAACGGAACTACGAGCAGTACTTC.